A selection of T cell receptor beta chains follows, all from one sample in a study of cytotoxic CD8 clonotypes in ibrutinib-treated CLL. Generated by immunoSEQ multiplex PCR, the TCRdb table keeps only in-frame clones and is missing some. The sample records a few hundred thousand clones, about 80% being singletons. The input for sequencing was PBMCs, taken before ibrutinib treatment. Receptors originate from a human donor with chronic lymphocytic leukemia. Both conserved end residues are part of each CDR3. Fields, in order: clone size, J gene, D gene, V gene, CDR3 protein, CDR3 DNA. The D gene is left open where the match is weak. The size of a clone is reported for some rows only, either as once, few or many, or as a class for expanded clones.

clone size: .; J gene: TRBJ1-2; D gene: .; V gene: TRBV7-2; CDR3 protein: CASSHTQNYGYTF; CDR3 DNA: TGTGCCAGCAGCCATACACAAAACTATGGCTACACCTTC
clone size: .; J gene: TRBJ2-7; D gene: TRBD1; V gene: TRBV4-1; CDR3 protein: CASSQGQGAYEQYF; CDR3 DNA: TGCGCCAGCAGCCAGGGACAGGGGGCGTACGAGCAGTACTTC
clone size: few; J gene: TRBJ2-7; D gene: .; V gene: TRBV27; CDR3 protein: CASSLRSGSTYEQYF; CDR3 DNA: TGTGCCAGCAGTTTACGTTCAGGGTCGACCTACGAGCAGTACTTC
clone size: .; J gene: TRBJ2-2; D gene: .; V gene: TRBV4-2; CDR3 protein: CASSQSGFNTGELFF; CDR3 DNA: TGTGCCAGCAGCCAGTCGGGGTTTAACACCGGGGAGCTGTTTTTT
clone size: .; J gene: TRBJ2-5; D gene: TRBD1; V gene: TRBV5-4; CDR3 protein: CASSTGQGSKETQYF; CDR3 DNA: TGTGCCAGCAGCACGGGACAGGGATCAAAAGAGACCCAGTACTTC
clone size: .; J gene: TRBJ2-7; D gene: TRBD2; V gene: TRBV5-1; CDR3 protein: CASSQLRAGTSGRGNEQYF; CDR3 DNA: TGCGCCAGCAGCCAGCTAAGAGCCGGGACTAGCGGGAGGGGCAACGAGCAGTACTTC
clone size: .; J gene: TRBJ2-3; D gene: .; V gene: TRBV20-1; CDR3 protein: CSARRVDTQYF; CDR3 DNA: TGCAGTGCTAGGCGGGTAGATACGCAGTATTTT
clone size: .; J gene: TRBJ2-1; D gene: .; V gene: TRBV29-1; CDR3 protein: CSALHPSSYNEQFF; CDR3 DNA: TGCAGCGCACTACACCCGAGCTCCTACAATGAGCAGTTCTTC
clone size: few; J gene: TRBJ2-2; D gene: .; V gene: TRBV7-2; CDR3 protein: CASSLALNTGELFF; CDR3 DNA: TGTGCCAGCAGCTTAGCCTTGAACACCGGGGAGCTGTTTTTT
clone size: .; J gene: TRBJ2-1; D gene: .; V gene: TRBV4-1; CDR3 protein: CASSQDAGLTHNEQFF; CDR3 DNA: TGCGCCAGCAGCCAAGATGCGGGACTTACACACAATGAGCAGTTCTTC
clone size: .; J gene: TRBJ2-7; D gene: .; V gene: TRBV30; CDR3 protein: CAWSVWSGRAYEQYF; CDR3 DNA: TGTGCCTGGAGTGTATGGTCGGGACGCGCCTACGAGCAGTACTTC
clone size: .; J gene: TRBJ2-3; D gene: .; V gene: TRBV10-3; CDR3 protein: CAIRNQGGTDTQYF; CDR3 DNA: TGTGCCATCAGAAACCAGGGGGGGACGGATACGCAGTATTTT
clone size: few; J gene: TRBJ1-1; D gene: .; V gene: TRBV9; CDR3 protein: CASSVVGGGTEAFF; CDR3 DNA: TGTGCCAGCAGCGTAGTTGGAGGGGGCACTGAAGCTTTCTTT
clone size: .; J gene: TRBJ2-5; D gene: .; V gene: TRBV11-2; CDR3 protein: CASSLGPGLGETQYF; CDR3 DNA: TGTGCCAGCAGCTTAGGACCAGGGTTGGGGGAGACCCAGTACTTC
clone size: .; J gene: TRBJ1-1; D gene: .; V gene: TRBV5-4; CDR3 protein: CASSFHTEAFF; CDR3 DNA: TGTGCCAGCAGCTTTCACACTGAAGCTTTCTTT
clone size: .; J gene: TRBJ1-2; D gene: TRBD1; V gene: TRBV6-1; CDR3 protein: CASSNQGVYGYTF; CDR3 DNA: TGTGCCAGCAGTAATCAGGGGGTCTATGGCTACACCTTC
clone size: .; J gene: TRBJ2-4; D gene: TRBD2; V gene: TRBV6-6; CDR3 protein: CASSPGLAGGYIQYF; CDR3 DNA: TGTGCCAGCAGCCCAGGACTAGCGGGAGGTTACATTCAGTACTTC
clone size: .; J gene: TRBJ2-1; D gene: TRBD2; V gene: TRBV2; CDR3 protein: CASSEIAGSYNEQFF; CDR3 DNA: TGTGCCAGCAGTGAGATAGCGGGGTCCTACAATGAGCAGTTCTTC
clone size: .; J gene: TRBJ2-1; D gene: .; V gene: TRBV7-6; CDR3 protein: CASSLVIAEYNEQFF; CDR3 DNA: TGTGCCAGCAGCTTAGTTATTGCAGAGTACAATGAGCAGTTCTTC
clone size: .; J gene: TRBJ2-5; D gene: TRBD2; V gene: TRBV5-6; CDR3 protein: CASSSTGLAEQETQYF; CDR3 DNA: TGTGCCAGCAGCTCAACCGGACTAGCGGAACAAGAGACCCAGTACTTC
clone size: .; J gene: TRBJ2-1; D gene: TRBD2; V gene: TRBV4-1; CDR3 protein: CASSLLAEDLNEQFF; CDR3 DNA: TGCGCCAGCAGCCTACTAGCGGAGGACCTTAATGAGCAGTTCTTC
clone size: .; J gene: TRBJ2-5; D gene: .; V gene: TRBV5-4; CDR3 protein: CASSLEYRRPQETQYF; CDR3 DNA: TGTGCCAGCAGCTTGGAGTACAGGAGACCCCAAGAGACCCAGTACTTC
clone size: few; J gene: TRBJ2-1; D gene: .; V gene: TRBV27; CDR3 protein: CASSLRLGSYNEQFF; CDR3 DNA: TGTGCCAGCAGTTTACGCCTGGGTTCCTACAATGAGCAGTTCTTC
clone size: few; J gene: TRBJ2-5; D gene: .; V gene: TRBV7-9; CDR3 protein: CATSRIETQYF; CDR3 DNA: TGTGCCACCAGCAGGATCGAGACCCAGTACTTC
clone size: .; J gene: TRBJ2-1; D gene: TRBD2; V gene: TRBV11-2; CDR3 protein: CASSLVGLAGAKRDEQFF; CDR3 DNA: TGTGCCAGCAGCTTAGTCGGACTAGCGGGAGCGAAAAGGGATGAGCAGTTCTTC
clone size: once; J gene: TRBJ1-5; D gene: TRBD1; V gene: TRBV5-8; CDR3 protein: CASSLDRGYQPQHF; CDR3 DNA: TGTGCCAGCAGCTTGGACAGGGGGTATCAGCCCCAGCATTTT
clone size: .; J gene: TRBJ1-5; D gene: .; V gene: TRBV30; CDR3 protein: CAWGGGENQPQHF; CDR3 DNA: TGTGCCTGGGGTGGAGGAGAGAATCAGCCCCAGCATTTT
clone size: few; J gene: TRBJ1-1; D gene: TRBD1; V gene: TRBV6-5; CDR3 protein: CASSFISTGAAFF; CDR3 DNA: TGTGCCAGCAGTTTCATTTCGACAGGGGCTGCTTTCTTT
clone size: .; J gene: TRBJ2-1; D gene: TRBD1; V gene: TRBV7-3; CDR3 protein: CASSLTLGTGSRNERFF; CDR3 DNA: TGTGCCAGCAGCTTAACCTTAGGGACAGGGTCCCGCAATGAGCGGTTCTTC
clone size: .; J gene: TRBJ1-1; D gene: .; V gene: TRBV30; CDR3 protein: CAWSYYGSTGTEAFF; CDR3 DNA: TGTGCCTGGAGCTACTATGGATCTACGGGCACTGAAGCTTTCTTT
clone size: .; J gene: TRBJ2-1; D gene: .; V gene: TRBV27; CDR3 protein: CASSFPVRGRNEQFF; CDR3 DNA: TGTGCCAGCAGTTTCCCGGTCAGGGGAAGGAATGAGCAGTTCTTC
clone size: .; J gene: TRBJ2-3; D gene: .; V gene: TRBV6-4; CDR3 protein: CASSDSGTTDTQYF; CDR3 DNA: TGTGCCAGCAGTGACTCGGGGACCACAGATACGCAGTATTTT
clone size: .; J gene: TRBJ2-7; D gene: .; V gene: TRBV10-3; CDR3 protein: CAISEEQSRGEQYF; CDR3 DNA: TGTGCCATCAGTGAAGAACAAAGCCGTGGGGAGCAGTACTTC
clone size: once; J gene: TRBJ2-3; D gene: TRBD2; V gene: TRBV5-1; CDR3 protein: CASSLQAGTTDTQYF; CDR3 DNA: TGCGCCAGCAGCTTGCAAGCGGGAACCACAGATACGCAGTATTTT
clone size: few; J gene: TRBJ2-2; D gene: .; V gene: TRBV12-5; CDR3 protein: CASGPGVGELFF; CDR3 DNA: TGTGCTAGTGGCCCAGGGGTCGGGGAGCTGTTTTTT
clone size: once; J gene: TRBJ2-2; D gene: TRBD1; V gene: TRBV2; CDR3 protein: CASNQGALNTGELFF; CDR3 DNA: TGTGCCAGCAATCAGGGGGCGCTGAACACCGGGGAGCTGTTTTTT
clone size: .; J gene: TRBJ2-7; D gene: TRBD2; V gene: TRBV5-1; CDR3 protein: CASSLGTSGTGEQYF; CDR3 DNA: TGCGCCAGCAGCCTAGGGACTAGCGGGACGGGGGAGCAGTACTTC
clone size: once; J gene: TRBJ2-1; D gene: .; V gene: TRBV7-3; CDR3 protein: CASSLMGSSYNEQFF; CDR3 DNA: TGTGCCAGCAGCTTAATGGGGAGCTCCTACAATGAGCAGTTCTTC
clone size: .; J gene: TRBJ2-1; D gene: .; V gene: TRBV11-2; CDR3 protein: CASSLVYGDEQFF; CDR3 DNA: TGTGCCAGCAGCTTAGTTTATGGCGATGAGCAGTTCTTC
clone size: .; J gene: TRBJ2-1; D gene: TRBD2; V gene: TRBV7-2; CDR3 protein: CASSTGTSGRPYNEQFF; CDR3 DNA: TGTGCCAGCAGCACCGGGACTAGCGGGAGACCTTACAATGAGCAGTTCTTC
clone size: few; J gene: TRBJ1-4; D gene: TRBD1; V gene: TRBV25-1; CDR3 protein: CASSESGRTGGREKLFF; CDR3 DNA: TGTGCCAGCAGTGAGTCGGGTCGGACAGGGGGAAGGGAAAAACTGTTTTTT
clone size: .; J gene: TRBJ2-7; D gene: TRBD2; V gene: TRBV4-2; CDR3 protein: CASSQAGGNEQYF; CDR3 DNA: TGTGCCAGCAGCCAAGCGGGAGGGAACGAGCAGTACTTC
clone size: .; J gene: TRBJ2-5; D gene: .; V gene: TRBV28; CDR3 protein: CASSSLRTPQETQYF; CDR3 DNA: TGTGCCAGCAGTTCCCTCCGGACACCTCAAGAGACCCAGTACTTC
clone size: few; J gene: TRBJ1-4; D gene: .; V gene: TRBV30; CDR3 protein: CAWSVGGVFEKLFF; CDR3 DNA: TGTGCCTGGAGTGTAGGCGGGGTTTTTGAAAAACTGTTTTTT
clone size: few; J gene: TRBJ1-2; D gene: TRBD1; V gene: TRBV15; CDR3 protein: CATRWTGRNYGYTF; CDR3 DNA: TGTGCCACCAGGTGGACAGGGCGTAACTATGGCTACACCTTC
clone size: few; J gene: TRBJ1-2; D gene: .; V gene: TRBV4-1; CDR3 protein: CASSQGQGLNYGYTF; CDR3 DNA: TGCGCCAGCAGCCAAGGTCAAGGGTTGAACTATGGCTACACCTTC
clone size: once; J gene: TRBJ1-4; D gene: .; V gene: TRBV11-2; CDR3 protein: CASSLDRRGSEKLFF; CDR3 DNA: TGTGCCAGCAGCTTAGATCGCAGGGGTAGCGAAAAACTGTTTTTT
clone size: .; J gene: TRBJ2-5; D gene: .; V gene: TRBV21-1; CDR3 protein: CASSIPGTGVQETQYF; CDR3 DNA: TGTGCCAGCAGCATACCCGGGACAGGGGTTCAAGAGACCCAGTACTTC
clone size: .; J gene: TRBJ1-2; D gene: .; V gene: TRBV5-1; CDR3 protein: CASSLRVDYGYTF; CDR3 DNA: TGCGCCAGCAGCCTCCGCGTCGATTATGGCTACACCTTC
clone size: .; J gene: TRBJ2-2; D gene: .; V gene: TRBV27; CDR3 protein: CASSFSRAGELFF; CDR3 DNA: TGTGCCAGCAGTTTTTCCAGGGCCGGGGAGCTGTTTTTT
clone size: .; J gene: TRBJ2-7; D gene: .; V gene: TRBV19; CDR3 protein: CASSIRDSATYEQYF; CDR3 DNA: TGTGCCAGTAGTATCCGAGACAGCGCGACCTACGAGCAGTACTTC